This T cell receptor (beta chain) was captured by sequencing in a study of cytomegalovirus exposure and HLA in healthy donors. Overall study findings and caveats: It was about 180 TCR beta chains that were listed as cytomegalovirus-associated. The study assumed roughly uniform donor sequencing depth for presence/absence analyses. The only immune exposure information that was available was CMV serostatus.

The PCR ran on 60 Vbeta and 13 Jbeta primers. Some clones are missing from TCRdb's copy, which holds only in-frame ones; the method was immunoSEQ multiplex PCR. The top ten hold roughly 3.3% of the sample, which has some 130,000 clones, 78% seen once. This clone showed up just once. Its cognate antigen is unknown. The CDR3 spans 17 residues. The V gene's germline CDR1 is LNHNV and CDR2 YYDKDF (reference sequence). Trimming took off 3 bases at V and 6 bases at J, with 20 bases between the two ends. The sequenced sample consisted of PBMCs. The genes are TRBV15 and TRBJ2-2; maybe TRBD1 (5 bases). This sequence originates from a woman aged 25 to 45 in good health and CMV-seropositive. CDR3 sequence (DNA): TGTGCCACCAGCAGCCCTGGACAAGGCCTGGGCGCCGGGGAGCTGTTTTTT. This gives the protein CATSSPGQGLGAGELFF.